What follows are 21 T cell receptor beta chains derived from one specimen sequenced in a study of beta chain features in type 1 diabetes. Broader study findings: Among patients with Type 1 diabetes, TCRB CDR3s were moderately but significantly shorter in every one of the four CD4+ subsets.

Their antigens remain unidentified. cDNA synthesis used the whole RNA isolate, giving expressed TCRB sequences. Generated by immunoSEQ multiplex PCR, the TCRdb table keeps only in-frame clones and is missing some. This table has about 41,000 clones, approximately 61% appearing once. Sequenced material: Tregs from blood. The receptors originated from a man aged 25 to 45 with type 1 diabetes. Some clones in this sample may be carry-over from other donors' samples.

CDR3: CASSYSGPPGYGYTF. CDR3 in DNA: TGTGCCAGCAGTTACTCCGGGCCACCAGGGTATGGCTACACCTTC. The chain links TRBV6-5 to TRBJ1-2, with D perhaps TRBD1 (5 bases). Between the trimmed V and J ends, which lost 0 bases and 5 bases, there was a span of 13 bases. The germline V gene has CDR1 MNHEY and CDR2 SVGAGI. This CDR3 is 15 amino acids long.

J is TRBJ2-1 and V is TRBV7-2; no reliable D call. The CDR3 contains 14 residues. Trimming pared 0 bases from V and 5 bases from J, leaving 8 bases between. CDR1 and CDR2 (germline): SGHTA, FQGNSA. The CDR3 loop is CASSLASANNEQFF. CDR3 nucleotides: TGTGCCAGCAGCTTAGCGAGCGCTAACAATGAGCAGTTCTTC.

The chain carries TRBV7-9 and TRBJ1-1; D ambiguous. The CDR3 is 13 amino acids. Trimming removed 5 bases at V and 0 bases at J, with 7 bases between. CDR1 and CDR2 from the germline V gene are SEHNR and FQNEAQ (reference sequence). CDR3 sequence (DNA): TGTGCCAGCAGCGCCGAGTTGAACACTGAAGCTTTCTTT. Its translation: CASSAELNTEAFF.

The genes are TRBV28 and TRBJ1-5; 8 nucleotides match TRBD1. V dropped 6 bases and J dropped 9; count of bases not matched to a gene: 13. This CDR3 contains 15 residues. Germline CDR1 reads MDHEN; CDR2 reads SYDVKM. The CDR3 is CASSDAGGVFRPQHF. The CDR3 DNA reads TGTGCCAGCAGCGATGCAGGGGGCGTTTTTAGGCCCCAGCATTTT.

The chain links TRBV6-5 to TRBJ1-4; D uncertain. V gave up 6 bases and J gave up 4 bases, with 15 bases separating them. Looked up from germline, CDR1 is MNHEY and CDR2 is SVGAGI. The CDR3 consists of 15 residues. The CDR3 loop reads CASSAWEGGNEKLFF. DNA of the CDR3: TGTGCCAGCAGCGCCTGGGAGGGCGGTAATGAAAAACTGTTTTTT.

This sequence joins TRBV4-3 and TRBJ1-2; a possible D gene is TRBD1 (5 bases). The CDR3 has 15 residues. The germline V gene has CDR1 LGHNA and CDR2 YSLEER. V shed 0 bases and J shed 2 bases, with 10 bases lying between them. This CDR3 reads CASSQEGQGNYGYTF. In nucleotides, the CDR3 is TGCGCCAGCAGCCAAGAAGGGCAGGGCAACTATGGCTACACCTTC.

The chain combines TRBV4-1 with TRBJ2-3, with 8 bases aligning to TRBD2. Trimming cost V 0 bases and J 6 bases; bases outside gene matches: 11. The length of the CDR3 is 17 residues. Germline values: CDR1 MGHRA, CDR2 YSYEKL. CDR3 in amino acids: CASSQDSAGGAADTQYF. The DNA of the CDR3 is TGCGCCAGCAGCCAAGATTCGGCGGGGGGTGCCGCGGATACGCAGTATTTT.

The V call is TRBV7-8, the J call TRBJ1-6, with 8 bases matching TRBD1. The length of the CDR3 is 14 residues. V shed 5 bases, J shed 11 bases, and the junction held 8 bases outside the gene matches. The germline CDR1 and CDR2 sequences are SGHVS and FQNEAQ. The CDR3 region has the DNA TGTGCCAGCAGCCCCCGACAGGGGTGGGCACCCCTCCACTTT. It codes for CASSPRQGWAPLHF.

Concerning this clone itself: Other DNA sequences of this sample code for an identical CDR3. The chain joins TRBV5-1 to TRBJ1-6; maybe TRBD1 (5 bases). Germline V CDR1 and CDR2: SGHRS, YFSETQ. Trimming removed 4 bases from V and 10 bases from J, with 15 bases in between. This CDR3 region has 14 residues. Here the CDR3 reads CASSQGVEGSPLHF. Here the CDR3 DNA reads TGCGCCAGCAGCCAAGGGGTCGAAGGGTCACCCCTCCACTTT.

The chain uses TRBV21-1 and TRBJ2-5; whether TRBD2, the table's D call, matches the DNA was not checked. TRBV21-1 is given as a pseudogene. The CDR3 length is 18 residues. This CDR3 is CASSKQSSGAMLQETQYF. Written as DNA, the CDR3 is TGTGCCAGCAGCAAACAGTCTAGCGGGGCCATGCTCCAAGAGACCCAGTACTTC.

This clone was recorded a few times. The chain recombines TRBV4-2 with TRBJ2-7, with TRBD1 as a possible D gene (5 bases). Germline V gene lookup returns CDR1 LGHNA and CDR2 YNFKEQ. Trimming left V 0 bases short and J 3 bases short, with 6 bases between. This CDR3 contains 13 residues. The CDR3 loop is CASSQDQGYEQYF. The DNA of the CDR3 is TGTGCCAGCAGCCAAGATCAGGGCTACGAGCAGTACTTC.

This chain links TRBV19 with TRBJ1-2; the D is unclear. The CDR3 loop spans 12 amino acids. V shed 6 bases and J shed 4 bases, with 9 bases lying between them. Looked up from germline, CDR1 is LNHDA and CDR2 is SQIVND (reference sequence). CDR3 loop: CASSSGVYGYTF. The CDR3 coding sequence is TGTGCCAGTAGCAGCGGGGTCTATGGCTACACCTTC.

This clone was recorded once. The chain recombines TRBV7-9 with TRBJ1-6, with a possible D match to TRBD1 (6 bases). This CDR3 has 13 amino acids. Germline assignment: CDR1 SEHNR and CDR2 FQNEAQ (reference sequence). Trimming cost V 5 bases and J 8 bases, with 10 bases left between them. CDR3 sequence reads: CASSPGVHSPLHF. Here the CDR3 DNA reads TGTGCCAGCAGCCCAGGGGTTCATTCACCCCTCCACTTT. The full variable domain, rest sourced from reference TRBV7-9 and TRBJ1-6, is DTGVSQNPRHKITKRGQNVTFRCDPISEHNRLYWYRQTLGQGPEFLTYFQNEAQLEKSRLLSDRFSAERPKGSFSTLEIQRTEQGDSAMYLCASSPGVHSPLHFGNGTRLTVT.

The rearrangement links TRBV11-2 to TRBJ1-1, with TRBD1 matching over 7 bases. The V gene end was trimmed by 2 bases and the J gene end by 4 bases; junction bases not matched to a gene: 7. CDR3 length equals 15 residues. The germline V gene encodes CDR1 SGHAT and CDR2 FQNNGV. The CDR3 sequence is CASSLLLGGLTEAFF. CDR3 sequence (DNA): TGTGCCAGCAGCTTACTTTTAGGGGGCCTCACTGAAGCTTTCTTT.

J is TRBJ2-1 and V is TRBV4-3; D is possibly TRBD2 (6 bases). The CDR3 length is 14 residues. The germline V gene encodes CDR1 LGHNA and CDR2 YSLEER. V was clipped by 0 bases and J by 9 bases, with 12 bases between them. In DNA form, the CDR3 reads TGCGCCAGCAGCCAAGATATGGTGGGGGGTGAGCAGTTCTTC. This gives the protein CASSQDMVGGEQFF.

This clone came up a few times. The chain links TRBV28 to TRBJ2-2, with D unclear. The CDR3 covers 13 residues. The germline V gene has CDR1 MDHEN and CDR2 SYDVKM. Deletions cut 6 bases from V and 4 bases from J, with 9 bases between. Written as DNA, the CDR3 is TGTGCCAGCAGCCCCTGGGCCACCGGGGAGCTGTTTTTT. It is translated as CASSPWATGELFF.

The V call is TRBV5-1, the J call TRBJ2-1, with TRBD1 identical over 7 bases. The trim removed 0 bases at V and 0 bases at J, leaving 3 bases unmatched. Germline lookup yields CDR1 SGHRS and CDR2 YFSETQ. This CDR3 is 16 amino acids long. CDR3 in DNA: TGCGCCAGCAGCTTGGCCGGACAGGTCTCCTACAATGAGCAGTTCTTC. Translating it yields CASSLAGQVSYNEQFF.

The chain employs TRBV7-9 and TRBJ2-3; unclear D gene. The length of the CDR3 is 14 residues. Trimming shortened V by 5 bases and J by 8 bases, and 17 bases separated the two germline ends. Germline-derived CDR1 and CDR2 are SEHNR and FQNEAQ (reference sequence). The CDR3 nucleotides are TGTGCCAGCAGCCGCACCGCTTCTATTCCTACGCAGTATTTT. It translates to CASSRTASIPTQYF.

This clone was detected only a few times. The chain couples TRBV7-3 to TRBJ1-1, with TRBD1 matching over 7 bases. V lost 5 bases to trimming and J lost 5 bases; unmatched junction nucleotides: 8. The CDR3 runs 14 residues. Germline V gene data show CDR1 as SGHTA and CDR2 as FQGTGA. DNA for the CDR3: TGTGCCAGCAGCCCCAATACAGGGGATACTGAAGCTTTCTTT. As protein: CASSPNTGDTEAFF.

CDR3 coding DNA: TGTGCCAGCAGTGAACCTAAAACTGAAGCTTTCTTT. Its translation: CASSEPKTEAFF. J is TRBJ1-1 and V is TRBV6-1, with D unresolved. V lost 2 bases to trimming and J lost 5 bases, with 6 bases between them. The CDR3 is made up of 12 amino acids. Germline CDR1 is MNHNS and CDR2 is SASEGT.

CDR3 bases: TGTGCCAGCAGTTACTCGGGGAGAAGAGAGACCCAGTACTTC. It codes for CASSYSGRRETQYF. The chain carries TRBV6-5 and TRBJ2-5, with D possibly matching TRBD2 (5 bases). V gave up 0 bases and J gave up 4 bases, with 9 bases separating them. The CDR3 sequence is 14 residues long. Germline V gives CDR1 MNHEY, CDR2 SVGAGI.